This TCR beta chain was sequenced during a study of T cells in Graves' hyperthyroidism and ophthalmopathy (dated by TCRdb to about 2019). In terms of the full investigation: TCR V-J signatures able to tell the groups apart were searched for in a discovery cohort of 95 or so patients, of whom under 45 had Graves' ophthalmopathy and roughly 58 had stable Graves' hyperthyroidism. An independent validation cohort of 18 to 20 hyperthyroidism patients and approximately 16 patients who later progressed to ophthalmopathy tested prospective prediction of ophthalmopathy. For training and testing, the 100 patients in the discovery cohort were randomly divided in a 7:3 ratio. Thyroid tissue and blood T-cell repertoires from six Graves' hyperthyroidism patients were also compared in the study. After blood sampling, hyperthyroidism patients were treated with methimazole at a starting dose of 30 mg daily, and ophthalmopathy patients were treated with high-dose intravenous methylprednisolone. The paper describes TCR Vbeta CDR3 sequencing of 135 peripheral blood samples, made up of roughly 45 ophthalmopathy patients, over 70 hyperthyroidism patients and 17 progressor patients.

Summary of the overall study and its limitations: In validation, the model predicted progression to ophthalmopathy a median of around six months before onset, with about 70% sensitivity and roughly 73% specificity. No statistical method was used to set the sample size in advance, and investigators knew the group allocation. A model built on a 13 V-J signature distinguished ophthalmopathy from stable hyperthyroidism, reaching around 90% sensitivity and around 81% specificity in cross-validation and 80%/75% in testing. Most expanded thyroid clonotypes (frequency above 0.001) were also detected in blood, suggesting blood repertoires may reflect thyroid immune responses.

The TCR beta CDR3 regions were amplified from RNA transcripts. The first round of RT-PCR for the TCR CDR3 was performed with the HTBI primer set and the Qiagen OneStep RT-PCR kit. Libraries were constructed in a second round of multiplex PCR, after which size selection and purification were carried out. Paired-end sequencing of the libraries was performed with 100 bp reads on an Illumina HiSeq2000. Per the authors' processing: Raw data were processed with SOAPnuke, discarding reads with adapters, uncalled bases, mean Phred below 15, or no exact constant-primer or identifier match. COPE v1.2.5 was used to merge high-quality paired reads, and clonotypes were defined as unique nucleotide sequences. Clonotypes were aligned to IMGT TRBV, TRBD and TRBJ reference segments using MiTCR v1.1. The analysis included only V-J combinations with a frequency above 0.0001, which together covered 99% to 99.2% of the repertoires. The TCS score was defined as F50 (clonal expansion) divided by E x V (chaos), with BLOSUM62-based TCRdist calculated between CDR3 peptides within each V-J. Welch's t-statistics and random forest reduced around 520 V-J features to roughly 13, which were used in a naive Bayes classifier (R e1071). Thyroid-blood repertoire similarity was quantified with the Morisita-Horn index. In TCRdb, the public reads were trimmed at Q25 with fastp and aligned with MiXCR, with productive beta chains retained. Each entry merges the rows of one CDR3 protein and shows their most common DNA and genes. TCRdb's processing, not the authors', yielded these V and J calls. In this sample the table shows roughly 570,000 distinct CDR3 sequences, roughly 50% of which occur a single time. About 8.3% of the sample comes from the top ten.

This clonotype was counted many times. Its antigen is not yet known. Base-call qualities are not available, and no considerably larger clone is one nucleotide away. The CDR3 measures 14 amino acids from cysteine to phenylalanine. The kept DNA is CDR3 alone, 42 bases in frame from the first base. V lost 2 bases and J lost 5 bases, and the count of bases not matched to a germline gene is 3. CDR1 and CDR2 are read off the germline V gene as SGHTA and FQGNSA. Stable Graves' hyperthyroidism was defined as the absence of progression to ophthalmopathy over 18 months of follow-up. Hyperthyroidism patients were newly diagnosed, with disease duration under 2 months, and aged 18 to 65 years. Exclusion was applied to patients with uncontrolled infections, other autoimmune diseases, pregnancy or lactation. Diagnoses relied on clinical symptoms, serum thyroxine and TRAb, thyroid ultrasound and orbital computed tomography. Trizol reagent was used to extract total RNA, and RNA quality was then checked on an Agilent 2100 Bioanalyzer.

The sample consisted of peripheral blood or thyroid tissue (not recorded which). The chain couples TRBV7-2 to TRBJ2-7, with 10 bases aligning to TRBD2. This TCR was sampled from a woman under 30 with Graves' hyperthyroidism. Here is the DNA: TGTGCCAGCAGCTTAACCCTAGCGGGAGACGAGCAGTACTTC. The translation is CASSLTLAGDEQYF.